These 6 T cell receptor beta chains share one sample of origin, sequenced in a study of blood T cell repertoires in COVID-19. Using immunoSEQ multiplex PCR, the repertoire was profiled, and TCRdb retains in-frame clones only, with some absent. The sample records 200,000 to 250,000 clones, about 89% being singletons. Sequencing input: PBMCs or T cells enriched from blood (not recorded which). The receptors come from a woman in her thirties who had recovered from COVID-19.

V gene TRBV11-1 combines with J gene TRBJ2-7; 13 bases align to TRBD2. With V trimmed by 5 bases and J by 6 bases, 7 bases remained unmatched. The CDR3 covers 15 residues. The V gene's germline CDR1 is SGHAT and CDR2 FQDESV (reference sequence). CDR3 sequence: CASSLGLAGDREQYF. For the CDR3, the DNA is TGTGCCAGCAGCCTAGGACTAGCGGGAGACCGCGAGCAGTACTTC.

The chain joins TRBV4-3 to TRBJ2-2; tentative D call: TRBD2 (6 bases). Per germline, CDR1 LGHNA and CDR2 YSLEER. The CDR3 extends over 16 amino acids. Trimming took 0 bases from V and 1 from J, leaving 9 bases between them. CDR3 DNA: TGCGCCAGCAGCCAAGAACGCGGGATGAACACCGGGGAGCTGTTTTTT. This encodes CASSQERGMNTGELFF.

The V gene is TRBV19, the J gene TRBJ1-1, with a possible D match to TRBD1 (5 bases). The ends were cut back, 9 bases at V and 11 bases at J, with 25 bases in the middle. The CDR3 is 14 residues long. In germline, CDR1 is LNHDA, CDR2 SQIVND (reference sequence). The CDR3 sequence: CASRLGAGNERAFF. CDR3 DNA: TGTGCCAGCCGACTCGGAGCAGGGAATGAGAGGGCTTTCTTT.

The sample holds one count of this clone. The V and J genes are TRBV19 and TRBJ2-7, with TRBD1 matching over 9 bases. Trimming took 5 bases from V and 5 from J; bases not matched to a gene: 7. CDR1 is LNHDA, CDR2 SQIVND, per germline (reference sequence). The CDR3 contains 14 residues. The CDR3: CASSATGGGDEQYF. CDR3 in DNA: TGTGCCAGTAGTGCGACAGGGGGGGGCGACGAGCAGTACTTC.

The genes are TRBV6-5 and TRBJ1-6; 9 nucleotides line up with TRBD1. V dropped 2 bases and J dropped 5; count of bases not matched to a gene: 1. The CDR3 is 15 residues long. Germline values: CDR1 MNHEY, CDR2 SVGAGI. Here the CDR3 reads CASSYGTGHNSPLHF. In DNA, the CDR3 is TGTGCCAGCAGTTACGGGACAGGGCATAATTCACCCCTCCACTTT.

The chain joins TRBV18 to TRBJ1-6; TRBD1 matches at 9 bases. The CDR3 loop spans 14 amino acids. CDR1 is KGHSH and CDR2 is LQKENI in the germline V gene. V trimming: 6 bases; J trimming: 8 bases; junction bases outside the gene matches: 5. The CDR3 protein is CASSPTGGDSPLHF. In DNA, the CDR3 is TGTGCCAGCTCGCCGACAGGGGGGGATTCACCCCTCCACTTT.